This T cell receptor beta chain was captured in a study of OX40 agonist ivuxolimab in advanced cancers. Sampling of blood occurred at baseline, cycle 4 day 1, and cycle 7 day 1. Germline CDR1 is KGHSH and CDR2 is LQKENI. The CDR3 loop spans 14 amino acids. V was clipped by 2 bases and J by 3 bases, with 10 bases between them. Clones were read by immunoSEQ multiplex PCR, and TCRdb kept only the in-frame ones, dropping some. The sample records 50,000 to 60,000 clones, 85% to 90% being singletons. The sequence derives from an adult with an advanced solid tumor such as melanoma, head and neck, liver or kidney cancer. The V call is TRBV18, the J call TRBJ1-2; a possible D gene is TRBD1 (5 bases). This material consisted of CD4+ or CD8+ T cells sorted from blood, taken in a trial of the OX40 agonist ivuxolimab. CDR3 in DNA: TGTGCCAGCTCACCAGGGGCAGAGGACTATGGCTACACCTTC. This codes for CASSPGAEDYGYTF. Full variable domain (outside the CDR3, taken from reference TRBV18 and TRBJ1-2): NAGVMQNPRHLVRRRGQEARLRCSPMKGHSHVYWYRQLPEEGLKFMVYLQKENIIDESGMPKERFSAEFPKEGPSILRIQQVVRGDSAAYFCASSPGAEDYGYTFGSGTRLTVV.